A single sample gave rise to the 8 T cell receptor beta chains below, sequenced in a study of blood T cells in healthy people across ages. A sample-barcoded 5' primer and a J-beta primer mix were used in a second PCR of about 6 to 11 cycles. TCRdb independently ran MiXCR on the 5' RACE reads; one entry per CDR3 protein. Of about 1 million distinct CDR3 sequences in the sample, 25% were seen once. The data were also submitted as part of a second study, on T cells of mothers and their children.

The specimen was blood. The source is a girl between 2 and 10 years old in good health.

This chain connects TRBV20-1 to TRBJ2-5; the match to TRBD1 covers 8 bases. CDR1 and CDR2 (germline): DFQATT, SNEGSKA (reference sequence). V was clipped by 6 bases and J by 5 bases; unmatched bases: 11. The CDR3 is 14 amino acids. Here the CDR3 reads CSAPDRVAGETQYF. DNA for the CDR3: TGCAGTGCACCGGACAGGGTGGCAGGGGAGACCCAGTACTTC.

V and J are TRBV4-1 and TRBJ1-3; D uncertain. The CDR3 sequence is 18 residues long. Trimming cost V 0 bases and J 0 bases, with 15 bases left between them. CDR1 is MGHRA and CDR2 is YSYEKL in the germline V gene. The CDR3 nucleotides read TGCGCCAGCAGCCAAGATAGCCTACAGACTTTCTCTGGAAACACCATATATTTT. It translates to CASSQDSLQTFSGNTIYF.

The chain joins TRBV20-1 to TRBJ2-5; TRBD2 matches at 8 bases. The CDR3 length is 13 residues. Germline lookup yields CDR1 DFQATT and CDR2 SNEGSKA (reference sequence). The trim removed 6 bases at V and 4 bases at J, leaving 7 bases unmatched. The CDR3 sequence is CSASGLVGETQYF. The CDR3 coding sequence is TGCAGTGCCTCGGGACTAGTGGGAGAGACCCAGTACTTC.

The rearrangement joins TRBV27 to TRBJ2-1, with 9 bases that match TRBD1. The J call may be faulty, since TRBJ2-7 better matches the DNA end. The CDR3 is 15 residues long. CDR1 MNHEY and CDR2 SMNVEV come from the germline V gene (reference sequence). The CDR3 sequence: CASSQAGTGTYEQYF. DNA of the CDR3: TGTGCCAGCAGTCAAGCCGGGACAGGGACGTACGAGCAGTACTTC.

This clonotype occurred a few times. The CDR3 sequence is CAISGGSGELFF. CDR3 coding DNA: TGTGCCATCAGTGGGGGTTCCGGGGAGCTGTTTTTT. The chain uses TRBV10-3 and TRBJ2-2, with unresolved D. Trimming took 4 bases from V and 6 from J, leaving 6 bases between them. This CDR3 comprises 12 residues. Germline CDR1 reads ENHRY; CDR2 reads SYGVKD.

The chain employs TRBV7-2 and TRBJ2-1; 9 bases line up with TRBD2. The J call may be incorrect, as the DNA end agrees better with TRBJ2-5. There are 15 residues in the CDR3. CDR1 is SGHTA, CDR2 FQGNSA, per germline. As DNA, the CDR3 is TGTGCCAGCAGCTCGATAGCGGGAGTCGTAGAGACCCAGTACTTC. Amino acids: CASSSIAGVVETQYF.

The chain carries TRBV29-1 and TRBJ2-1; D is unclear. Germline assignment: CDR1 SQVTM and CDR2 ANQGSEA. The germline V and J ends were trimmed by 6 bases and 8 bases, with 11 bases remaining between them. The CDR3 spans 11 residues. Here the CDR3 DNA reads TGCAGCGTGGCTGAAGAGCATGAGCAGTTCTTC. The encoded protein is CSVAEEHEQFF.

The J gene is TRBJ2-3, the V gene TRBV7-9; 7 bases fit TRBD2. Germline V gives CDR1 SEHNR, CDR2 FQNEAQ (reference sequence). J was trimmed by 1 base and V by 5 bases; bases with no gene match: 6. This CDR3 is built from 15 residues. CDR3 in amino acids: CASSPSGTGTDTQYF. The CDR3, as DNA: TGTGCCAGCAGCCCGAGCGGGACGGGCACAGATACGCAGTATTTT. Variable domain in full (rest from reference TRBV7-9 and TRBJ2-3): DTGVSQNPRHKITKRGQNVTFRCDPISEHNRLYWYRQTLGQGPEFLTYFQNEAQLEKSRLLSDRFSAERPKGSFSTLEIQRTEQGDSAMYLCASSPSGTGTDTQYFGPGTRLTVL.